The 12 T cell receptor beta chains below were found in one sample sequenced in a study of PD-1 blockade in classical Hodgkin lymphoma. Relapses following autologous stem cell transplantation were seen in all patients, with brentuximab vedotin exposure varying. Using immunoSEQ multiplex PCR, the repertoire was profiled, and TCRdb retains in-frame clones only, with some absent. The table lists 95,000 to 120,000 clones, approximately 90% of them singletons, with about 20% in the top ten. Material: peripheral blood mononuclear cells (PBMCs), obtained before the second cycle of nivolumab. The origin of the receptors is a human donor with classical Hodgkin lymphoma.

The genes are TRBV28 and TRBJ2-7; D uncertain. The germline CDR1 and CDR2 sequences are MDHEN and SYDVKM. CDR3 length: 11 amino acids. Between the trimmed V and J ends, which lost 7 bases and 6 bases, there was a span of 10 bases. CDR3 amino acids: CASISGREQYF. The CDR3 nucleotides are TGTGCCAGCATATCCGGTCGCGAGCAGTACTTC.

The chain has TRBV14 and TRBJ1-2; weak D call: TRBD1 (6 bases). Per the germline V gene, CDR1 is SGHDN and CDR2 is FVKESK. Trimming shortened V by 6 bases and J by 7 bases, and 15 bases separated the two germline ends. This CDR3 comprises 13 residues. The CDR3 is CASRDSGDPGYTF. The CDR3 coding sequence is TGTGCCAGCAGGGACTCAGGGGATCCTGGCTACACCTTC.

The CDR3 region is CASSRPGRNTGELFF. CDR3 nucleotide sequence: TGTGCCAGCAGTCGTCCGGGACGAAACACCGGGGAGCTGTTTTTT. The genes are TRBV7-2 and TRBJ2-2; D tentatively fits TRBD1 or TRBD2 (5 bases each). Trimming left V 6 bases short and J 2 bases short, with 13 bases between. This CDR3 has 15 residues. CDR1 and CDR2 from the germline V gene are SGHTA and FQGNSA. Variable domain in full (rest from reference TRBV7-2 and TRBJ2-2): GAGVSQSPSNKVTEKGKDVELRCDPISGHTALYWYRQSLGQGLEFLIYFQGNSAPDKSGLPSDRFSAERTGGSVSTLTIQRTQQEDSAVYLCASSRPGRNTGELFFGEGSRLTVL.

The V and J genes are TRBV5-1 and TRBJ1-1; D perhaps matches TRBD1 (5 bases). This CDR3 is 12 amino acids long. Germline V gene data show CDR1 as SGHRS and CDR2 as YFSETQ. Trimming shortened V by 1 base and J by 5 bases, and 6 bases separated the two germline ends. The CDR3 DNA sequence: TGCGCCAGCAGCTTGAAGGGGACTGAAGCTTTCTTT. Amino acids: CASSLKGTEAFF.

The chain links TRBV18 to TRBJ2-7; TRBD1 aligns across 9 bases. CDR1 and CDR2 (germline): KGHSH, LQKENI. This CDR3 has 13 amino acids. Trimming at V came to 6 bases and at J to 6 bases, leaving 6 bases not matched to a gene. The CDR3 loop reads CASSPGQGLEQYF. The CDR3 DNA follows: TGTGCCAGCTCGCCGGGACAGGGCCTCGAGCAGTACTTC.

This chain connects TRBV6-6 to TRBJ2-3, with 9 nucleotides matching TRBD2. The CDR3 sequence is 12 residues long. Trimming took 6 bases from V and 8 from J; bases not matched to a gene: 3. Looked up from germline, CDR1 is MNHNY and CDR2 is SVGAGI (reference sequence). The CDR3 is CASSLAGVTQYF. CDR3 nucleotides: TGTGCCAGCAGCTTAGCGGGAGTTACGCAGTATTTT.

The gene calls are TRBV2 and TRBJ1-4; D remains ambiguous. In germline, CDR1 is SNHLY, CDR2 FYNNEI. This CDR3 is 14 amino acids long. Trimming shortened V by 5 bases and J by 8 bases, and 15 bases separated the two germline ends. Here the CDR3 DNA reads TGTGCCAGCAGTACCACCCGGGAGGGAGAAAAACTGTTTTTT. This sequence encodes CASSTTREGEKLFF.

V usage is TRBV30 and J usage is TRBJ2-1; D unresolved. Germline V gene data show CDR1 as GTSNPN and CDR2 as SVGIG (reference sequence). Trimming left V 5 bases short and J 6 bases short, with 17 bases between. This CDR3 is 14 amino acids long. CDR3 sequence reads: CAWGPGSMVNEQFF. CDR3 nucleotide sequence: TGTGCCTGGGGACCGGGTTCGATGGTCAATGAGCAGTTCTTC.

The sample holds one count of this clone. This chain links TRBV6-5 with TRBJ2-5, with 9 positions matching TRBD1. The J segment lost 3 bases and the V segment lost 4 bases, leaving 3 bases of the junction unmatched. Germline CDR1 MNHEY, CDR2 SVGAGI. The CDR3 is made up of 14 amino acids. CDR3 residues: CASSLQGAEETQYF. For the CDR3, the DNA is TGTGCCAGCAGTTTACAGGGGGCGGAAGAGACCCAGTACTTC.

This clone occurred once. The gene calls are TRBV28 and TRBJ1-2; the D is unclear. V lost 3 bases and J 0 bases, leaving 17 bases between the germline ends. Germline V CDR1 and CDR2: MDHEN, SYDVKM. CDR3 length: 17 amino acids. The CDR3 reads CASSFFFQLGPNYGYTF. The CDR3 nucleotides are TGTGCCAGCAGTTTTTTTTTCCAACTCGGACCTAACTATGGCTACACCTTC.

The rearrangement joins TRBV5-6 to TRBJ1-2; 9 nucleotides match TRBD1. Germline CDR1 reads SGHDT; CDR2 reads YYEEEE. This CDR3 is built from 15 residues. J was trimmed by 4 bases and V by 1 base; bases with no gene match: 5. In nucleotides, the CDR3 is TGTGCCAGCAGCTTGAGGGGGACAGGGACCTATGGCTACACCTTC. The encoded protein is CASSLRGTGTYGYTF. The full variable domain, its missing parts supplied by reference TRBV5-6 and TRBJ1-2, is DAGVTQSPTHLIKTRGQQVTLRCSPKSGHDTVSWYQQALGQGPQFIFQYYEEEERQRGNFPDRFSGHQFPNYSSELNVNALLLGDSALYLCASSLRGTGTYGYTFGSGTRLTVV.

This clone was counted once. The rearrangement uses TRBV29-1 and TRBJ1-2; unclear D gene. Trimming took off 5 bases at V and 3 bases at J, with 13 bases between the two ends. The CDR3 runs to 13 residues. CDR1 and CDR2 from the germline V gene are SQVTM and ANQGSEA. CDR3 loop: CSVRVPGYYGYTF. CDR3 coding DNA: TGCAGCGTTCGGGTTCCTGGGTACTATGGCTACACCTTC.